This T cell receptor (beta chain) appears in the sequencing data of a study of beta chain features in type 1 diabetes. As to this clone: The antigen is not known.

Study-wide results and limits: Healthy donors had naive, central memory and Treg TCRB repertoires that appeared less similar than those seen among patients.

cDNA synthesis used the whole RNA isolate, giving expressed TCRB sequences. The assay was immunoSEQ multiplex PCR, and TCRdb's table has in-frame clones only and misses some. The profile shows more than 350,000 clones, about an eighth of them singletons. This sequence was found in a woman in her late teens or twenties in good health. Source material: naive CD4+ T cells from blood.

This chain's CDR3 is CSVLTGDQPQHF. The CDR3, as DNA: TGCAGCGTGTTGACAGGGGACCAGCCCCAGCATTTT. This rearrangement joins TRBV29-1 to TRBJ1-5; 8 bases fit TRBD1. Per germline, CDR1 SQVTM and CDR2 ANQGSEA. The CDR3 loop spans 12 amino acids. V gave up 6 bases and J gave up 7 bases; unmatched junction bases: 5.